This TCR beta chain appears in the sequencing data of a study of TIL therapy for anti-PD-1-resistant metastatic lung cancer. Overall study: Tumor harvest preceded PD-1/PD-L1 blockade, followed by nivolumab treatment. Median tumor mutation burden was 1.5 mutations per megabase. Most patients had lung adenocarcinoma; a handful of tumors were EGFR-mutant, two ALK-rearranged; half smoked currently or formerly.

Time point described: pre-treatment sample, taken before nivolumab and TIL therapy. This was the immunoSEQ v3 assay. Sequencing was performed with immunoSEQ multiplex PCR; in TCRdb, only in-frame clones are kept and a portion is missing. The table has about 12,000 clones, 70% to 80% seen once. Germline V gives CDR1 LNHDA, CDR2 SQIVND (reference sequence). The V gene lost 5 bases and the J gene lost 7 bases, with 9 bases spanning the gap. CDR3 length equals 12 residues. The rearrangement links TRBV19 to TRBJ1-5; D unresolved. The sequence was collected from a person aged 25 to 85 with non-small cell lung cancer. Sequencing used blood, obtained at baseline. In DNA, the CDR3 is TGTGCCAGTAGTCCGATCCGCCAGCCCCAGCATTTT. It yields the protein CASSPIRQPQHF. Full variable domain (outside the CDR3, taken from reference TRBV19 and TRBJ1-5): DGGITQSPKYLFRKEGQNVTLSCEQNLNHDAMYWYRQDPGQGLRLIYYSQIVNDFQKGDIAEGYSVSREKKESFPLTVTSAQKNPTAFYLCASSPIRQPQHFGDGTRLSIL.